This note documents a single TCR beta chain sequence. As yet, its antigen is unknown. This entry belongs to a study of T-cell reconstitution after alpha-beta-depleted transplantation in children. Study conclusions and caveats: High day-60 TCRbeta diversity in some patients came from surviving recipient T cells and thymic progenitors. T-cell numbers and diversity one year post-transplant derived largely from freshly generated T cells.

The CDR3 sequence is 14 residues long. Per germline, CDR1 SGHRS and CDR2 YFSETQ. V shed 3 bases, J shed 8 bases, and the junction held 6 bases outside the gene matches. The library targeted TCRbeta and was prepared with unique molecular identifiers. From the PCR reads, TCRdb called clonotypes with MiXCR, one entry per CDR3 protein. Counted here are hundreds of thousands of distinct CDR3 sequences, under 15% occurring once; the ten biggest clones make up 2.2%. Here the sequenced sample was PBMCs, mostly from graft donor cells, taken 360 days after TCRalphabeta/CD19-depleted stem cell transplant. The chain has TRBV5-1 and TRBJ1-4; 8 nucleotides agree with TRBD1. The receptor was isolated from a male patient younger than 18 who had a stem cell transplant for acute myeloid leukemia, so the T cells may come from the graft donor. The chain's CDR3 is CASSSRDRFEKLFF. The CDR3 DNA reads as TGCGCCAGCAGCTCTCGGGACAGGTTCGAAAAACTGTTTTTT.